The rows below give T cell receptor beta chains drawn from one sample of a study of cytomegalovirus exposure and HLA in healthy donors. Produced via immunoSEQ multiplex PCR; TCRdb's table is partial and in-frame only. The data contain 90,000 to 150,000 clones, 77% of them seen just once; the ten biggest clones take up roughly 3.7%. The sequenced sample consisted of PBMCs. Receptors were obtained from a human donor in good health. The CDR3 runs from the conserved cysteine through the conserved F or W. D genes are given only for firm matches. Part of the rows lack a size; the others show once, few, many or a class for expanded clones.

V gene: TRBV9; CDR3 length: 17; clone size: once; D gene: TRBD2; J gene: TRBJ2-5; CDR3 protein: CASSPHLGGGYQETQYF; CDR3 DNA: TGTGCCAGCAGCCCTCACCTGGGCGGGGGGTACCAAGAGACCCAGTACTTC
V gene: TRBV6-6; CDR3 length: 11; clone size: few; D gene: -; J gene: TRBJ2-2; CDR3 protein: CASGGTGELFF; CDR3 DNA: TGTGCCAGTGGGGGGACCGGGGAGCTGTTTTTT
V gene: TRBV19; CDR3 length: 14; clone size: -; D gene: TRBD1; J gene: TRBJ2-1; CDR3 protein: CATNPGQGYTEQFF; CDR3 DNA: TGTGCCACTAACCCGGGACAGGGATACACTGAGCAGTTCTTC
V gene: TRBV19; CDR3 length: 14; clone size: -; D gene: -; J gene: TRBJ2-2; CDR3 protein: CASSIAGGFGELFF; CDR3 DNA: TGTGCCAGTAGTATAGCCGGAGGATTCGGGGAGCTGTTTTTT
V gene: TRBV7-8; CDR3 length: 18; clone size: -; D gene: TRBD1; J gene: TRBJ1-5; CDR3 protein: CASSLARMWQGGNQPQHF; CDR3 DNA: TGTGCCAGCAGCTTAGCGCGTATGTGGCAGGGGGGCAATCAGCCCCAGCATTTT
V gene: TRBV11-3; CDR3 length: 17; clone size: -; D gene: -; J gene: TRBJ2-7; CDR3 protein: CASSSRGGQGTFYEQYF; CDR3 DNA: TGTGCCAGCAGCTCGAGGGGGGGGCAGGGGACGTTTTACGAGCAGTACTTC
V gene: TRBV27; CDR3 length: 14; clone size: -; D gene: -; J gene: TRBJ2-7; CDR3 protein: CASSLSRGFREQYF; CDR3 DNA: TGTGCCAGCAGTTTATCGCGCGGGTTCCGCGAGCAGTACTTC
V gene: TRBV29-1; CDR3 length: 13; clone size: -; D gene: -; J gene: TRBJ1-3; CDR3 protein: CSVYDISGNTIYF; CDR3 DNA: TGCAGCGTATACGACATCTCTGGAAACACCATATATTTT
V gene: TRBV27; CDR3 length: 14; clone size: -; D gene: TRBD1; J gene: TRBJ1-6; CDR3 protein: CASSWTGGYSPLHF; CDR3 DNA: TGTGCCAGCAGTTGGACAGGGGGGTATTCACCCCTCCACTTT
V gene: TRBV6-1; CDR3 length: 13; clone size: -; D gene: -; J gene: TRBJ1-5; CDR3 protein: CASWGRGNQPQHF; CDR3 DNA: TGTGCCAGCTGGGGGCGAGGCAATCAGCCCCAGCATTTT
V gene: TRBV6-1; CDR3 length: 15; clone size: -; D gene: TRBD1; J gene: TRBJ1-4; CDR3 protein: CASSDGQGSSEKLFF; CDR3 DNA: TGTGCCAGCAGTGATGGACAGGGGAGTTCTGAAAAACTGTTTTTT
V gene: TRBV5-1; CDR3 length: 16; clone size: -; D gene: -; J gene: TRBJ1-3; CDR3 protein: CASSLEATVSGNTIYF; CDR3 DNA: TGCGCCAGCAGCTTGGAGGCGACAGTCTCTGGAAACACCATATATTTT
V gene: TRBV5-6; CDR3 length: 14; clone size: -; D gene: -; J gene: TRBJ2-3; CDR3 protein: CASSLEVATDTQYF; CDR3 DNA: TGTGCCAGCAGCTTGGAGGTAGCCACAGATACGCAGTATTTT
V gene: TRBV27; CDR3 length: 14; clone size: -; D gene: TRBD2; J gene: TRBJ2-7; CDR3 protein: CASRDQASGREQYF; CDR3 DNA: TGTGCCAGCAGGGACCAAGCAAGCGGGAGAGAGCAGTACTTC
V gene: TRBV2; CDR3 length: 14; clone size: -; D gene: -; J gene: TRBJ2-7; CDR3 protein: CASSAFEGDDEQYF; CDR3 DNA: TGTGCCAGCAGTGCTTTTGAGGGAGACGACGAGCAGTACTTC
V gene: TRBV14; CDR3 length: 13; clone size: -; D gene: -; J gene: TRBJ2-7; CDR3 protein: CASSQVGGNEQYF; CDR3 DNA: TGTGCCAGCAGCCAAGTCGGCGGAAACGAGCAGTACTTC
V gene: TRBV7-9; CDR3 length: 17; clone size: -; D gene: TRBD2; J gene: TRBJ2-1; CDR3 protein: CASSLERTSGRGNEQFF; CDR3 DNA: TGTGCCAGCAGCTTAGAAAGGACTAGCGGGAGGGGAAATGAGCAGTTCTTC
V gene: TRBV13; CDR3 length: 14; clone size: -; D gene: -; J gene: TRBJ2-6; CDR3 protein: CASSLHSGANVLTF; CDR3 DNA: TGTGCCAGCAGCTTACATTCTGGGGCCAACGTCCTGACTTTC
V gene: TRBV21-1; CDR3 length: 16; clone size: -; D gene: -; J gene: TRBJ1-6; CDR3 protein: CASSPIRTGTNSPLHF; CDR3 DNA: TGTGCCAGCAGCCCGATCAGGACAGGGACCAATTCACCCCTCCACTTT
V gene: TRBV5-1; CDR3 length: 15; clone size: once; D gene: TRBD1; J gene: TRBJ1-5; CDR3 protein: CASSLGTGGGQPQHF; CDR3 DNA: TGCGCCAGCAGCTTGGGGACAGGGGGAGGTCAGCCCCAGCATTTT
V gene: TRBV4-1; CDR3 length: 16; clone size: -; D gene: -; J gene: TRBJ1-5; CDR3 protein: CASSQVTVRGNQPQHF; CDR3 DNA: TGCGCCAGCAGCCAAGTGACGGTCCGGGGCAATCAGCCCCAGCATTTT
V gene: TRBV28; CDR3 length: 14; clone size: few; D gene: TRBD1; J gene: TRBJ2-7; CDR3 protein: CASTGTGVTYEQYF; CDR3 DNA: TGTGCCAGCACCGGGACAGGGGTTACTTACGAGCAGTACTTC
V gene: TRBV5-1; CDR3 length: 17; clone size: few; D gene: TRBD2; J gene: TRBJ2-3; CDR3 protein: CASSRETSGSGTDTQYF; CDR3 DNA: TGCGCCAGCAGCCGGGAGACTAGCGGTTCCGGCACAGATACGCAGTATTTT
V gene: TRBV20-1; CDR3 length: 11; clone size: -; D gene: -; J gene: TRBJ1-3; CDR3 protein: CSAREGNTIYF; CDR3 DNA: TGCAGTGCTAGAGAGGGCAACACCATATATTTT
V gene: TRBV5-6; CDR3 length: 16; clone size: -; D gene: TRBD2; J gene: TRBJ2-3; CDR3 protein: CASSFPLAGYTDTQYF; CDR3 DNA: TGTGCCAGCAGCTTTCCCCTAGCGGGGTACACAGATACGCAGTATTTT
V gene: TRBV5-5; CDR3 length: 14; clone size: -; D gene: -; J gene: TRBJ1-1; CDR3 protein: CASSLAGEGTEAFF; CDR3 DNA: TGTGCCAGCAGCTTGGCCGGGGAGGGCACTGAAGCTTTCTTT
V gene: TRBV28; CDR3 length: 14; clone size: few; D gene: -; J gene: TRBJ1-2; CDR3 protein: CASSFLGSNYGYTF; CDR3 DNA: TGTGCCAGCAGTTTTCTGGGCTCCAACTATGGCTACACCTTC
V gene: TRBV23-1; CDR3 length: 15; clone size: few; D gene: -; J gene: TRBJ2-7; CDR3 protein: CASSQPPPDSYEQYF; CDR3 DNA: TGCGCCAGCAGTCAACCACCCCCCGACAGTTACGAGCAGTACTTC
V gene: TRBV28; CDR3 length: 16; clone size: -; D gene: TRBD1; J gene: TRBJ1-5; CDR3 protein: CASSSSRQGAHQPQHF; CDR3 DNA: TGTGCCAGCAGTTCTTCCCGACAGGGGGCGCATCAGCCCCAGCATTTT
V gene: TRBV2; CDR3 length: 16; clone size: few; D gene: TRBD1; J gene: TRBJ2-5; CDR3 protein: CASSATGAGGQETQYF; CDR3 DNA: TGTGCCAGCAGTGCTACTGGAGCAGGGGGTCAAGAGACCCAGTACTTC
V gene: TRBV5-6; CDR3 length: 13; clone size: -; D gene: -; J gene: TRBJ2-7; CDR3 protein: CASSLGRVYEQYF; CDR3 DNA: TGTGCCAGCAGCTTGGGGCGGGTCTACGAGCAGTACTTC
V gene: TRBV18; CDR3 length: 12; clone size: -; D gene: -; J gene: TRBJ1-2; CDR3 protein: CASSDNRAGYTF; CDR3 DNA: TGTGCCAGCTCAGATAACAGGGCGGGCTACACCTTC
V gene: TRBV10-3; CDR3 length: 14; clone size: -; D gene: -; J gene: TRBJ1-5; CDR3 protein: CAISISGGNQPQHF; CDR3 DNA: TGTGCCATCAGTATATCCGGAGGTAATCAGCCCCAGCATTTT
V gene: TRBV7-6; CDR3 length: 15; clone size: -; D gene: -; J gene: TRBJ2-2; CDR3 protein: CASSPNSILTGELFF; CDR3 DNA: TGTGCCAGCAGCCCCAACTCGATTCTCACCGGGGAGCTGTTTTTT
V gene: TRBV28; CDR3 length: 13; clone size: few; D gene: -; J gene: TRBJ2-7; CDR3 protein: CASSLPDSYEQYF; CDR3 DNA: TGTGCCAGCAGTTTACCAGACTCCTACGAGCAGTACTTC
V gene: TRBV11-2; CDR3 length: 17; clone size: once; D gene: -; J gene: TRBJ1-4; CDR3 protein: CASSLLPGARANEKLFF; CDR3 DNA: TGTGCCAGCAGCTTACTACCAGGGGCACGGGCTAATGAAAAACTGTTTTTT
V gene: TRBV21-1; CDR3 length: 16; clone size: -; D gene: -; J gene: TRBJ1-3; CDR3 protein: CASSREGEATGNTIYF; CDR3 DNA: TGTGCCAGCAGCAGGGAGGGGGAAGCCACCGGAAACACCATATATTTT
V gene: TRBV4-1; CDR3 length: 16; clone size: once; D gene: TRBD1; J gene: TRBJ1-6; CDR3 protein: CASSQEGGTGRSPLHF; CDR3 DNA: TGCGCCAGCAGCCAAGAAGGTGGGACAGGGAGGTCACCCCTCCACTTT
V gene: TRBV4-1; CDR3 length: 18; clone size: -; D gene: -; J gene: TRBJ1-3; CDR3 protein: CASSQDGRQRLSGNTIYF; CDR3 DNA: TGCGCCAGCAGCCAAGACGGGCGACAGCGACTCTCTGGAAACACCATATATTTT
V gene: TRBV18; CDR3 length: 14; clone size: -; D gene: TRBD1; J gene: TRBJ1-1; CDR3 protein: CASSPGQANTEAFF; CDR3 DNA: TGTGCCAGCTCACCAGGACAGGCCAACACTGAAGCTTTCTTT
V gene: TRBV7-6; CDR3 length: 14; clone size: -; D gene: TRBD1; J gene: TRBJ2-5; CDR3 protein: CASSFSGQRETQYF; CDR3 DNA: TGTGCCAGCAGCTTTTCGGGACAGAGGGAGACCCAGTACTTC
V gene: TRBV21-1; CDR3 length: 15; clone size: -; D gene: -; J gene: TRBJ2-1; CDR3 protein: CASSFLRTSGGVPFF; CDR3 DNA: TGTGCCAGCAGTTTTCTAAGGACTAGCGGGGGGGTGCCGTTCTTC
V gene: TRBV2; CDR3 length: 14; clone size: -; D gene: -; J gene: TRBJ2-2; CDR3 protein: CASRQQANTGELFF; CDR3 DNA: TGTGCCAGCAGGCAACAAGCGAACACCGGGGAGCTGTTTTTT
V gene: TRBV5-1; CDR3 length: 16; clone size: -; D gene: -; J gene: TRBJ2-1; CDR3 protein: CASSTPTGRTYNEQFF; CDR3 DNA: TGCGCCAGCAGCACACCGACAGGAAGGACCTACAATGAGCAGTTCTTC
V gene: TRBV27; CDR3 length: 22; clone size: -; D gene: TRBD1; J gene: TRBJ2-6; CDR3 protein: CASSLFRSTRDRDPSGANVLTF; CDR3 DNA: TGTGCCAGCAGTTTATTCCGTTCCACCCGGGACAGGGACCCCTCTGGGGCCAACGTCCTGACTTTC
V gene: TRBV27; CDR3 length: 15; clone size: few; D gene: -; J gene: TRBJ1-2; CDR3 protein: CAPPGPLAANYGYTF; CDR3 DNA: TGTGCCCCTCCGGGCCCGCTAGCCGCTAACTATGGCTACACCTTC
V gene: TRBV7-7; CDR3 length: 13; clone size: -; D gene: -; J gene: TRBJ1-1; CDR3 protein: CASSPGLFSEAFF; CDR3 DNA: TGTGCCAGCAGCCCAGGGCTTTTCTCTGAAGCTTTCTTT
V gene: TRBV27; CDR3 length: 15; clone size: -; D gene: TRBD1; J gene: TRBJ1-1; CDR3 protein: CASSPSDRGRTEAFF; CDR3 DNA: TGTGCCAGCAGTCCGTCGGACAGGGGGCGGACTGAAGCTTTCTTT
V gene: TRBV2; CDR3 length: 15; clone size: few; D gene: TRBD1; J gene: TRBJ1-6; CDR3 protein: CASRGQGENNSPLHF; CDR3 DNA: TGTGCCAGCCGGGGACAGGGGGAAAATAATTCACCCCTCCACTTT
V gene: TRBV5-1; CDR3 length: 17; clone size: -; D gene: -; J gene: TRBJ1-1; CDR3 protein: CASSLIPLGQQNTEAFF; CDR3 DNA: TGCGCCAGCAGCTTGATTCCCCTGGGGCAGCAGAACACTGAAGCTTTCTTT
V gene: TRBV9; CDR3 length: 16; clone size: -; D gene: TRBD2; J gene: TRBJ2-3; CDR3 protein: CASSRTSASYTDTQYF; CDR3 DNA: TGTGCCAGCAGCCGGACTAGCGCCTCATACACAGATACGCAGTATTTT
V gene: TRBV6-1; CDR3 length: 13; clone size: few; D gene: TRBD1; J gene: TRBJ1-2; CDR3 protein: CASSGQGGDGYTF; CDR3 DNA: TGTGCCAGCAGCGGACAGGGGGGGGATGGCTACACCTTC